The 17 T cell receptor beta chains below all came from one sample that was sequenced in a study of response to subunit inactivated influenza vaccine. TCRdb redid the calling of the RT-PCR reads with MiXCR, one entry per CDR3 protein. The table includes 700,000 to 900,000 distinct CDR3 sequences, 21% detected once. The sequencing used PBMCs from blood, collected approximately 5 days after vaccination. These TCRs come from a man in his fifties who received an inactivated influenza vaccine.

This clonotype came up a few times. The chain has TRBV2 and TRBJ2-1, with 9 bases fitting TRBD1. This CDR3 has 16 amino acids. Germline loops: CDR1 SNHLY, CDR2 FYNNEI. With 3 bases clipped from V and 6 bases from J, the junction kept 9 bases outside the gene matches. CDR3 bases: TGTGCCAGCAGTGACTCAGGGACAGGGAGCCCCAATGAGCAGTTCTTC. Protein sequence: CASSDSGTGSPNEQFF. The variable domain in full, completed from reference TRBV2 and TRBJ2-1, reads EPEVTQTPSHQVTQMGQEVILRCVPISNHLYFYWYRQILGQKVEFLVSFYNNEISEKSEIFDDQFSVERPDGSNFTLKIRSTKLEDSAMYFCASSDSGTGSPNEQFFGPGTRLTVL.

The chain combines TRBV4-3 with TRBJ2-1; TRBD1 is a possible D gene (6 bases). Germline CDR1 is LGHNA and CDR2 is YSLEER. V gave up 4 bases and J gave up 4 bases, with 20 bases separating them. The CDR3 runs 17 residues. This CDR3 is CASSRETGRNTYNEQFF. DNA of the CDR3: TGCGCCAGCAGCCGAGAGACAGGACGCAACACTTACAATGAGCAGTTCTTC.

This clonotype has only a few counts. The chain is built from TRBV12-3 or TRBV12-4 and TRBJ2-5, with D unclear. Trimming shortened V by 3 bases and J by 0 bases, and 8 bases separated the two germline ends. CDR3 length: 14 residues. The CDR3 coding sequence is TGTGCCAGCAGTTTGGCCAACTACCAAGAGACCCAGTACTTC. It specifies CASSLANYQETQYF.

CDR3 in amino acids: CASSQPYRGRYEQYF. The CDR3 nucleotides are TGTGCCAGCAGCCAACCATACAGGGGAAGGTACGAGCAGTACTTC. The rearrangement links TRBV4-2 to TRBJ2-7; 7 bases line up with TRBD1. V lost 2 bases, J lost 4 bases, and 8 bases stayed unmatched. CDR3 length: 15 residues. Germline CDR1 reads LGHNA; CDR2 reads YNFKEQ.

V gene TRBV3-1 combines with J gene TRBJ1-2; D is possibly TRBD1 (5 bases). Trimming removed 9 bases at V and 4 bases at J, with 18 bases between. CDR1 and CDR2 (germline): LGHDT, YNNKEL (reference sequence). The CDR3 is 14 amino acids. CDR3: CASEGADRTYGYTF. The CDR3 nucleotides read TGTGCCAGTGAAGGGGCGGACCGCACCTATGGCTACACCTTC.

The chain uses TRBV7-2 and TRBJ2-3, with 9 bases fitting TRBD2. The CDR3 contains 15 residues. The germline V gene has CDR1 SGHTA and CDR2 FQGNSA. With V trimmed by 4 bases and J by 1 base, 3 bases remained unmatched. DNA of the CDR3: TGTGCCAGCAGCTCGACTAGCGGACGCACAGATACGCAGTATTTT. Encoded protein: CASSSTSGRTDTQYF.

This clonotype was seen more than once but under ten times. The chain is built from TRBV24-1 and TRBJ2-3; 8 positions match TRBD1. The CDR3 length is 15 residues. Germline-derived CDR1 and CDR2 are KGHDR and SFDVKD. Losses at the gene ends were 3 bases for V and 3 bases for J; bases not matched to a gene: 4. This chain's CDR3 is CATSDPGGRTDTQYF. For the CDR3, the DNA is TGTGCCACCAGTGATCCAGGGGGCAGGACAGATACGCAGTATTTT.

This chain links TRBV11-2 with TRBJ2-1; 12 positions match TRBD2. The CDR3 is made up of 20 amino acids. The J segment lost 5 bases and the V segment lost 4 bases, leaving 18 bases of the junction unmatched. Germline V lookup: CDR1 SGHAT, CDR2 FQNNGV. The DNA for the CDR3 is TGTGCCAGCAGCTCTCCCCTACTAGCGGGGGGTCCTAGGGGGGACAATGAGCAGTTCTTC. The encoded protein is CASSSPLLAGGPRGDNEQFF.

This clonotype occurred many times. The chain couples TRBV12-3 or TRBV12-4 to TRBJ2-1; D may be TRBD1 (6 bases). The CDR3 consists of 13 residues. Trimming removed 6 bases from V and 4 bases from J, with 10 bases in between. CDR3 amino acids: CASSPDRYNEQFF. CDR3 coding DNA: TGTGCCAGCAGCCCTGACAGGTACAATGAGCAGTTCTTC.

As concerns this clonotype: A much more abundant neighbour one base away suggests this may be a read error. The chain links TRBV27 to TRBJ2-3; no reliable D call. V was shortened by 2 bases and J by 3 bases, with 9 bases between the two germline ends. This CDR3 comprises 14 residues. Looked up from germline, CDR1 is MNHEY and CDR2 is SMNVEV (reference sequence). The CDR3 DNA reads TGTGCCAGCAGTTTAAGATGGGGAACAGATACGCAGTATTTT. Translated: CASSLRWGTDTQYF.

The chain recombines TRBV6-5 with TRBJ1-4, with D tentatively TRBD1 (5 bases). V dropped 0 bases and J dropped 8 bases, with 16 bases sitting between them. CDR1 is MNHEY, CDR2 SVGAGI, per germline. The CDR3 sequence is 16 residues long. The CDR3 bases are TGTGCCAGCAGTTACTCCGCTCCCTCCGGGGACGAAAAACTGTTTTTT. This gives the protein CASSYSAPSGDEKLFF.

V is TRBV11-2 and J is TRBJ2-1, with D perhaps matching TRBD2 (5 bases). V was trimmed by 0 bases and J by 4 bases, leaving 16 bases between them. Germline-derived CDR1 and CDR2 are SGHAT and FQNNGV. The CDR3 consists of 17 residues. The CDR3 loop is CASSLELGRAIYNEQFF. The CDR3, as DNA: TGTGCCAGCAGCTTAGAATTAGGGCGGGCCATATACAATGAGCAGTTCTTC.

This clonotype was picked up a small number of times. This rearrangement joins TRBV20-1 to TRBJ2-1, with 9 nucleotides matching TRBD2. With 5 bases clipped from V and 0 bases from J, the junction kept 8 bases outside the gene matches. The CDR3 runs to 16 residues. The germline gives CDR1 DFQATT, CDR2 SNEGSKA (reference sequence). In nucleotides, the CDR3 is TGCAGTGCTTCTGGACTAGCGTCGGGCTCCTACAATGAGCAGTTCTTC. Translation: CSASGLASGSYNEQFF.

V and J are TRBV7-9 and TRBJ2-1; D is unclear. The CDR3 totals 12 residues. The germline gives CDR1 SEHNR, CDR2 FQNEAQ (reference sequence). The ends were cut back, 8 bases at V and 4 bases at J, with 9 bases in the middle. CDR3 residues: CASLQVYNEQFF. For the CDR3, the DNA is TGTGCCAGCCTCCAGGTTTACAATGAGCAGTTCTTC.

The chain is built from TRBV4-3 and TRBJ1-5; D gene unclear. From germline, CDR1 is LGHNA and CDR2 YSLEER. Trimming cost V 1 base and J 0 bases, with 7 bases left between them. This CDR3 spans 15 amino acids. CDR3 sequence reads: CASSQGAHSNQPQHF. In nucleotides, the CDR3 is TGCGCCAGCAGCCAAGGGGCCCATAGCAATCAGCCCCAGCATTTT.

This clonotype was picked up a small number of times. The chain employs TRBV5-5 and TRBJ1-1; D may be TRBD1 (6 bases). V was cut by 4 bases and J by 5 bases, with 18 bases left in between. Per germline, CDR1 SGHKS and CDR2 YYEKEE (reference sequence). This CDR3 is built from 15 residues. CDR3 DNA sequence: TGTGCCAGCAGCCTGTATCCACAGGGATCGACTGAAGCTTTCTTT. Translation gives CASSLYPQGSTEAFF.

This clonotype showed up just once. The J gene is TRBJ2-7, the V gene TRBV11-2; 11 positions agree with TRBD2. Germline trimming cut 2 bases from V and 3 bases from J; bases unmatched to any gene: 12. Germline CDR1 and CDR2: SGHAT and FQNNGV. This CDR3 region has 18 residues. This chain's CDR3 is CASSLPPYTSGRGYEQYF. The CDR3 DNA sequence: TGTGCCAGCAGCTTACCCCCCTACACTAGCGGGAGAGGCTACGAGCAGTACTTC.